This section outlines one TCR beta chain sequence together with its context. Trimming removed 6 bases from V and 10 bases from J; junction bases left unmatched: 7. The CDR3 has 12 amino acids. Germline CDR1 reads PRHDT; CDR2 reads FYEKMQ (reference sequence). This entry belongs to a study of blood T cell repertoires in COVID-19. Study-wide background: There were acute and convalescent COVID-19 samples, and they came from the United States, Italy and Spain. PBMCs, B-cell-depleted T cells, or T cells were the source of the cDNA or gDNA that made up the material.

Original processing notes: Reference gene primer amplification gave estimated nucleated cell counts. Produced via immunoSEQ multiplex PCR; TCRdb's table is partial and in-frame only. V and J calls and clone size follow that table, whereas D and trimming were derived from the DNA. The sample lists just over 150,000 clones, about four fifths occurring once. The clonotype was recovered from a man in his 60s with acute or convalescent COVID-19. V and J are TRBV13 and TRBJ2-7; 9 nucleotides align to TRBD1. Source material: peripheral blood. The CDR3 protein is CASRQQGARQYF. The CDR3 nucleotides read TGTGCCAGCAGGCAACAGGGGGCGCGACAGTACTTC.